This TCR beta chain derives from a study of blood T cell repertoires in COVID-19. Some clones are missing from TCRdb's copy, which holds only in-frame ones; the method was immunoSEQ multiplex PCR. Among 45,000 to 60,000 clones listed, roughly nine tenths were seen once. Sequenced sample: peripheral blood. The receptor's source is a man between 45 and 60 years old with acute or convalescent COVID-19.

CDR3 loop: CASSSLTSGSYEQYF. As DNA, the CDR3 is TGTGCCAGCAGCTCCTTGACTAGCGGGAGCTACGAGCAGTACTTC. The rearrangement uses TRBV7-2 and TRBJ2-7, with 12 bases lining up with TRBD2. Per the germline V gene, CDR1 is SGHTA and CDR2 is FQGNSA. The CDR3 runs to 15 residues. Trimming at V came to 4 bases and at J to 3 bases, leaving 4 bases not matched to a gene.